Shown below are 16 T cell receptor beta chains from a single sample sequenced in a study of blood T cell repertoires in COVID-19. Some clones are missing from TCRdb's copy, which holds only in-frame ones; the method was immunoSEQ multiplex PCR. The sample has 50,000 to 55,000 clones; roughly 84% are singletons. The sample comprised peripheral blood. Every receptor here comes from a human donor with active COVID-19. The donor label of this sample is uncertain.

This clone was picked up one time. CDR3: CASAGNRNQPQHF. In DNA, the CDR3 is TGTGCCAGTGCAGGGAATCGCAATCAGCCCCAGCATTTT. The chain carries TRBV19 and TRBJ1-5, with D maybe TRBD1 (5 bases). The CDR3 length is 13 residues. Germline V CDR1 and CDR2: LNHDA, SQIVND (reference sequence). V lost 8 bases and J 2 bases, leaving 10 bases between the germline ends.

The genes are TRBV5-1 and TRBJ2-1; 8 nucleotides align to TRBD2. Per germline, CDR1 SGHRS and CDR2 YFSETQ. The CDR3 sequence is 15 residues long. J was trimmed by 7 bases and V by 1 base; bases with no gene match: 7. CDR3 residues: CASSLSPGGRNEQFF. The CDR3 bases are TGCGCCAGCAGCTTGTCTCCGGGGGGGCGGAATGAGCAGTTCTTC.

This clone occurred a few times. V gene TRBV7-9 combines with J gene TRBJ2-2, with unresolved D. V dropped 0 bases and J dropped 3 bases, with 14 bases sitting between them. Per germline, CDR1 SEHNR and CDR2 FQNEAQ (reference sequence). The CDR3 loop spans 17 amino acids. CDR3 loop: CASSLALGRRYTGELFF. CDR3 sequence (DNA): TGTGCCAGCAGCTTAGCACTTGGTCGCAGGTACACCGGGGAGCTGTTTTTT.

The chain carries TRBV5-1 and TRBJ2-7, with D possibly TRBD1 on 6 matching bases. Per the germline V gene, CDR1 is SGHRS and CDR2 is YFSETQ. The germline V and J ends were trimmed by 2 bases and 6 bases, with 12 bases remaining between them. The CDR3 is 13 amino acids. In DNA, the CDR3 is TGCGCCAGCAGCTTCGGCAGGGGTATCGAGCAGTACTTC. It yields the protein CASSFGRGIEQYF. Looking up the rest from reference TRBV5-1 and TRBJ2-7 gives the full variable domain: KAGVTQTPRYLIKTRGQQVTLSCSPISGHRSVSWYQQTPGQGLQFLFEYFSETQRNKGNFPGRFSGRQFSNSRSEMNVSTLELGDSALYLCASSFGRGIEQYFGPGTRLTVT.

The chain links TRBV6-5 to TRBJ1-6; 9 nucleotides align to TRBD1. Trimming took 11 bases from V and 9 from J; bases not matched to a gene: 8. Germline V gene lookup returns CDR1 MNHEY and CDR2 SVGAGI. CDR3 size: 13 residues. CDR3 DNA sequence: TGTGCCGCCAGAGGACAGGGGACTTCACCCCTCCACTTT. Translated, it gives CAARGQGTSPLHF.

This clone was recorded once. V gene TRBV5-1 combines with J gene TRBJ2-1, with D possibly matching TRBD2 (6 bases). CDR3 length: 15 amino acids. Per germline, CDR1 SGHRS and CDR2 YFSETQ. V lost 0 bases and J 3 bases, leaving 10 bases between the germline ends. The CDR3, as DNA: TGCGCCAGCAGCTTGGAGGGGACTGACTACAATGAGCAGTTCTTC. Its protein product is CASSLEGTDYNEQFF.

The CDR3 nucleotides are TGTGCCAGCAGCCCTCGACAGCGCCCCTACGAGCAGTACTTC. It translates to CASSPRQRPYEQYF. The chain carries TRBV7-9 and TRBJ2-7, with D maybe TRBD1 (5 bases). The length of the CDR3 is 14 residues. CDR1 and CDR2 from the germline V gene are SEHNR and FQNEAQ (reference sequence). The V gene lost 5 bases and the J gene lost 2 bases, with 13 bases spanning the gap.

CDR3 loop: CASSPTRGKDEQYF. The CDR3 DNA reads TGTGCCAGCAGCCCAACCCGGGGGAAGGACGAGCAGTACTTC. This chain uses TRBV6-6 with TRBJ2-7, with a tentative D call TRBD2 (6 bases). Germline CDR1 and CDR2: MNHNY and SVGAGI (reference sequence). V was cut by 6 bases and J by 5 bases, with 17 bases left in between. This CDR3 has 14 residues.

The J gene is TRBJ2-3, the V gene TRBV9, with D possibly matching TRBD2 (5 bases). Germline CDR1 is SGDLS and CDR2 is YYNGEE. V was cut by 4 bases and J by 6 bases, with 15 bases left in between. The CDR3 has 14 amino acids. CDR3 loop: CASSRVRGRDTQYF. The CDR3 DNA reads as TGTGCCAGCAGCCGCGTAAGAGGGCGGGATACGCAGTATTTT.

This chain links TRBV7-3 with TRBJ1-1; tentatively, D is TRBD1 (5 bases). V lost 4 bases, J lost 1 base, and 10 bases lay in between. The CDR3 runs 14 residues. CDR1 and CDR2 from the germline V gene are SGHTA and FQGTGA. This CDR3 is CASSSQTANTEAFF. DNA for the CDR3: TGTGCCAGCAGCTCTCAGACAGCGAACACTGAAGCTTTCTTT.

This rearrangement joins TRBV5-1 to TRBJ2-2; a weak D match, TRBD1 (6 bases). The V and J ends lost 5 bases and 0 bases respectively, with 8 bases between them. Germline loops: CDR1 SGHRS, CDR2 YFSETQ. The CDR3 contains 14 residues. The CDR3 loop reads CASRPGANTGELFF. CDR3 sequence (DNA): TGCGCCAGCAGACCAGGGGCGAACACCGGGGAGCTGTTTTTT.

V and J are TRBV12-5 and TRBJ1-5; D remains ambiguous. The ends were cut back, 0 bases at V and 6 bases at J, with 12 bases in the middle. This CDR3 is built from 15 residues. Per germline, CDR1 LGHNT and CDR2 FRNRAP. Here the CDR3 reads CASGLVLMMIQPQHF. The DNA for the CDR3 is TGTGCTAGTGGTTTGGTACTTATGATGATTCAGCCCCAGCATTTT. Filled out from reference TRBV12-5 and TRBJ1-5, the complete variable domain reads DARVTQTPRHKVTEMGQEVTMRCQPILGHNTVFWYRQTMMQGLELLAYFRNRAPLDDSGMPKDRFSAEMPDATLATLKIQPSEPRDSAVYFCASGLVLMMIQPQHFGDGTRLSIL.

V usage is TRBV7-2 and J usage is TRBJ1-4; the D gene is possibly TRBD1 (5 bases). The length of the CDR3 is 15 residues. The germline V gene encodes CDR1 SGHTA and CDR2 FQGNSA. The V gene lost 4 bases and the J gene lost 2 bases, with 11 bases spanning the gap. The CDR3 spells CASSSPGVTNEKLFF. For the CDR3, the DNA is TGTGCCAGCAGCTCCCCGGGGGTGACTAATGAAAAACTGTTTTTT.

The chain has TRBV6-4 and TRBJ2-2; 15 bases are a match to TRBD2. CDR1 MRHNA and CDR2 SNTAGT come from the germline V gene. V lost 7 bases, J lost 8 bases, and 14 bases stayed unmatched. This CDR3 has 18 residues. Here the CDR3 reads CASTGLAGGPGLSGELFF. The DNA of the CDR3 is TGTGCCAGCACAGGACTAGCGGGGGGGCCGGGTCTCTCTGGGGAGCTGTTTTTT.

The table lists this clone with a count of one. The chain links TRBV21-1 to TRBJ2-1; TRBD1, the table's D call, lacks a check against the DNA. TRBV21-1 is a documented pseudogene. CDR3 size: 16 residues. This CDR3 is CASSKVSGDSYNEQFF. The CDR3 DNA sequence: TGTGCCAGCAGCAAAGTTTCAGGGGACTCCTACAATGAGCAGTTCTTC.

The J gene is TRBJ2-1, the V gene TRBV10-3, with TRBD2 matching 10 bases. The ends lost 4 bases at V and 6 bases at J; junction bases unmatched: 6. Germline assignment: CDR1 ENHRY and CDR2 SYGVKD. This CDR3 is 15 amino acids long. The CDR3 protein is CAISASGGTGNEQFF. The CDR3 DNA reads as TGTGCCATCAGTGCTAGCGGGGGTACTGGCAATGAGCAGTTCTTC.